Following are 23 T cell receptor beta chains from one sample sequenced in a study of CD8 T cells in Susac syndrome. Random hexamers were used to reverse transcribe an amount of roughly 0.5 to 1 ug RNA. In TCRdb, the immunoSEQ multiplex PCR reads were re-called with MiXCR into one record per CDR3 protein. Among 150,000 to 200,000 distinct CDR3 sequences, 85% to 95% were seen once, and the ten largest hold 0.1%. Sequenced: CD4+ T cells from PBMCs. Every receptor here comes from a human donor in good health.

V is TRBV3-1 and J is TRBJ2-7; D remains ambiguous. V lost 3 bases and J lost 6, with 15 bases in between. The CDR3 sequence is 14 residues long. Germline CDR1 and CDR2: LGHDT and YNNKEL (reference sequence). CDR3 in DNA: TGTGCCAGCAGCCAGACTCTCAGACATGGCGAGCAGTACTTC. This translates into CASSQTLRHGEQYF.

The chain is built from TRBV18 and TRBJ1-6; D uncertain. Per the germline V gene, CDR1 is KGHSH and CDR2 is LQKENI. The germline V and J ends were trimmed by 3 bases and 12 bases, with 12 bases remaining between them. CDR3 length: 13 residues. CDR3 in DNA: TGTGCCAGCTCACCTTCAACAGAAAGACCCCTCCACTTT. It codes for CASSPSTERPLHF.

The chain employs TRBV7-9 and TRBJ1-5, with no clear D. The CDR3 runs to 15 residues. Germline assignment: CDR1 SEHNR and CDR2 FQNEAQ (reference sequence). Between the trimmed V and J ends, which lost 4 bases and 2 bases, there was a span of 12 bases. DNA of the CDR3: TGTGCCAGCAGCTCCAACTCGGGAGGCAATCAGCCCCAGCATTTT. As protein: CASSSNSGGNQPQHF.

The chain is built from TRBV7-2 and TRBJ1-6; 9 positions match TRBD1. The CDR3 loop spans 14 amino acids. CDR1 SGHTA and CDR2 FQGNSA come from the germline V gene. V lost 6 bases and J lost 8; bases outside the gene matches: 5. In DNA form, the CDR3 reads TGTGCCAGCAGTAGACAGGGGGGGGATTCACCCCTCCACTTT. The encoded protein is CASSRQGGDSPLHF.

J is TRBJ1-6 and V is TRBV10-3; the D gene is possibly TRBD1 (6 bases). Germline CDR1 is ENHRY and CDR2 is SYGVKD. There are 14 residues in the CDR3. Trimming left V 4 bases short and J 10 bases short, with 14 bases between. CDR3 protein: CAISASGELSPLHF. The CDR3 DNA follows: TGTGCCATCAGTGCATCAGGGGAACTCTCACCCCTCCACTTT.

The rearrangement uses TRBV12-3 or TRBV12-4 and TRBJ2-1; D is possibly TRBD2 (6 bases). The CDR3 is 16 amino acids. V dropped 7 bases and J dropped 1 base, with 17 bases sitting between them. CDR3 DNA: TGTGCCAGCATCTCCCCACTGGCGGGGTCCTACAATGAGCAGTTCTTC. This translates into CASISPLAGSYNEQFF.

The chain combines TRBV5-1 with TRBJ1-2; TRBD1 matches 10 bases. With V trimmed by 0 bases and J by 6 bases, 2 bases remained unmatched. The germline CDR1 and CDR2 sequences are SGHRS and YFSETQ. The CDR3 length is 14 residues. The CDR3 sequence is CASSLGQGADGYTF. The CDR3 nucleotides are TGCGCCAGCAGCTTGGGACAGGGGGCGGATGGCTACACCTTC.

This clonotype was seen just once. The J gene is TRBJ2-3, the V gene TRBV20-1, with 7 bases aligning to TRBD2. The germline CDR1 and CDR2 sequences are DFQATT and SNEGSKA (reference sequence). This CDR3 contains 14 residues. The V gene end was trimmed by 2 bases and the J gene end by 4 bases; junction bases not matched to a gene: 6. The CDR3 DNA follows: TGCAGTGCTAGACTTCCCCGGGGGGCAGATACGCAGTATTTT. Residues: CSARLPRGADTQYF.

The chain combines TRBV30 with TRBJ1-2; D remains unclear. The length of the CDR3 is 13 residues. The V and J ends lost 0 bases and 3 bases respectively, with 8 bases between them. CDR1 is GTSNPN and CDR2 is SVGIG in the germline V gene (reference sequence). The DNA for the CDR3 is TGTGCCTGGAGTGTACAATCCGACTATGGCTACACCTTC. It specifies CAWSVQSDYGYTF. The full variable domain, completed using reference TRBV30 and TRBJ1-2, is SQTIHQWPATLVQPVGSPLSLECTVEGTSNPNLYWYRQAAGRGLQLLFYSVGIGQISSEVPQNLSASRPQDRQFILSSKKLLLSDSGFYLCAWSVQSDYGYTFGSGTRLTVV.

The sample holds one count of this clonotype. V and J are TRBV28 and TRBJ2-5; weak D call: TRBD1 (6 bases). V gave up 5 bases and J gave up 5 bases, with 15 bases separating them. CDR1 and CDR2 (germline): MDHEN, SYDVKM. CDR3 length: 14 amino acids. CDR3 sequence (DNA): TGTGCCAGCAGTCTACAAACAGGGCGGGAGACCCAGTACTTC. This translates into CASSLQTGRETQYF.

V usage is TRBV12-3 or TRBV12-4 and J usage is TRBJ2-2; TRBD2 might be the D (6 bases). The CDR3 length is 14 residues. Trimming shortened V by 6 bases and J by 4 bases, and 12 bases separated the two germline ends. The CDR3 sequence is CASRGYGGTGELFF. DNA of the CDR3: TGTGCCAGCAGGGGATACGGGGGCACCGGGGAGCTGTTTTTT.

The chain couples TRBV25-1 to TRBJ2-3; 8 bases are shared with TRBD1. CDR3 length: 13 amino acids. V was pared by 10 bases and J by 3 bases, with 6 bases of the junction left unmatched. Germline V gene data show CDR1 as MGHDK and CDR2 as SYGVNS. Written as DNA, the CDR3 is TGTGCCACCTCGGGACAGGCAACAGATACGCAGTATTTT. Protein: CATSGQATDTQYF.

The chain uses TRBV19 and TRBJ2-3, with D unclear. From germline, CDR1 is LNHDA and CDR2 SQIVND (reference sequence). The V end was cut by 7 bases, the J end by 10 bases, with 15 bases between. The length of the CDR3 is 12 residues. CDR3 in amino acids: CASTPSGAAQYF. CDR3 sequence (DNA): TGTGCCAGTACCCCCTCGGGCGCAGCGCAGTATTTT. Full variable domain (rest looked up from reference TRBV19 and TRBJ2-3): DGGITQSPKYLFRKEGQNVTLSCEQNLNHDAMYWYRQDPGQGLRLIYYSQIVNDFQKGDIAEGYSVSREKKESFPLTVTSAQKNPTAFYLCASTPSGAAQYFGPGTRLTVL.

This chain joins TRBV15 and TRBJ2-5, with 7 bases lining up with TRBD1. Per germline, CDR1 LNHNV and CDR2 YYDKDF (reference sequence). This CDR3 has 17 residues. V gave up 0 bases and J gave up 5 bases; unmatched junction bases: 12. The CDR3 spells CATSRDGGRGLEETQYF. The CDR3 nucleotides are TGTGCCACCAGCAGAGATGGAGGCAGGGGGTTAGAGGAGACCCAGTACTTC.

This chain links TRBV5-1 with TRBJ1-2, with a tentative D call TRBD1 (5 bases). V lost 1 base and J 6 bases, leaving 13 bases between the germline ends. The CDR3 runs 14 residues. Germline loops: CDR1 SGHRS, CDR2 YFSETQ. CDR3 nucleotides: TGCGCCAGCAGCTTGACAGCAGGGCGAGATGGCTACACCTTC. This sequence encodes CASSLTAGRDGYTF.

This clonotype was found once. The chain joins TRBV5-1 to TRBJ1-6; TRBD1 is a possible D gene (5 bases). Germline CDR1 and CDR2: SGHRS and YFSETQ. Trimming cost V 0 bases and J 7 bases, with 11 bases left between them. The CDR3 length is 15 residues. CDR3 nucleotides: TGCGCCAGCAGCTTGGCTGGGGGTAGCAATTCACCCCTCCACTTT. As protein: CASSLAGGSNSPLHF. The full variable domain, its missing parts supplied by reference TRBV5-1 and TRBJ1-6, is KAGVTQTPRYLIKTRGQQVTLSCSPISGHRSVSWYQQTPGQGLQFLFEYFSETQRNKGNFPGRFSGRQFSNSRSEMNVSTLELGDSALYLCASSLAGGSNSPLHFGNGTRLTVT.

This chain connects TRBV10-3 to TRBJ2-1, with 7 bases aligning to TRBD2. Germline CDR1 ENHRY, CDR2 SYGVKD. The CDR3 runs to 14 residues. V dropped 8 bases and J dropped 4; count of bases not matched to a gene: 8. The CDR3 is CAIARGRVYNEQFF. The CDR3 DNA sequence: TGTGCCATCGCGCGGGGGAGAGTTTACAATGAGCAGTTCTTC.

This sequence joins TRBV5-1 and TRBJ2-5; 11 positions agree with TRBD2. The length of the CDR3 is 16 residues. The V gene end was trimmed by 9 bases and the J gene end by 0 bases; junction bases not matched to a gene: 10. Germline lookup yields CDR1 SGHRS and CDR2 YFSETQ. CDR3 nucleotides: TGCGCCACCCGAAAGGGGGGACTAGCGGACCAAGAGACCCAGTACTTC. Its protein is CATRKGGLADQETQYF.

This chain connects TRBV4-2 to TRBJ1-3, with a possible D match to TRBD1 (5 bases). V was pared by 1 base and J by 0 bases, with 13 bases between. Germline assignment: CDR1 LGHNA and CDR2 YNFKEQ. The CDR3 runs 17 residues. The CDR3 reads CASSQGVRQLSGNTIYF. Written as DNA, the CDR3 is TGTGCCAGCAGCCAAGGGGTAAGACAGCTCTCTGGAAACACCATATATTTT.

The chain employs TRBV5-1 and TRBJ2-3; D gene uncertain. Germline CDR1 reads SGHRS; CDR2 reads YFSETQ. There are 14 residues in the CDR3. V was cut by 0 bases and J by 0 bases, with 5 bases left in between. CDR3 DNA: TGCGCCAGCAGCTTGGTCGCGAGCACAGATACGCAGTATTTT. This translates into CASSLVASTDTQYF.

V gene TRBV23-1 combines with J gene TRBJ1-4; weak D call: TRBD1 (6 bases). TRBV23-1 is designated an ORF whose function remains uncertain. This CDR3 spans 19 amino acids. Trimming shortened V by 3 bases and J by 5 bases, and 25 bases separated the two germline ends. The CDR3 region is CASSHSVPAQGEGNEKLFF. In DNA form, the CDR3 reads TGCGCCAGCAGTCACTCCGTACCCGCACAGGGAGAAGGAAATGAAAAACTGTTTTTT.

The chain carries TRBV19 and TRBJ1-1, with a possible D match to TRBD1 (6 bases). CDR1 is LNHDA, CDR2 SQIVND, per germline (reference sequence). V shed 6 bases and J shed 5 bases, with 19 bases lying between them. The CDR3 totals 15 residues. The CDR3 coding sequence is TGTGCCAGTAGGAACCTGGGGGGCGCTTATACTGAAGCTTTCTTT. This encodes CASRNLGGAYTEAFF. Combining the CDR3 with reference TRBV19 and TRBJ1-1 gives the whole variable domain DGGITQSPKYLFRKEGQNVTLSCEQNLNHDAMYWYRQDPGQGLRLIYYSQIVNDFQKGDIAEGYSVSREKKESFPLTVTSAQKNPTAFYLCASRNLGGAYTEAFFGQGTRLTVV.

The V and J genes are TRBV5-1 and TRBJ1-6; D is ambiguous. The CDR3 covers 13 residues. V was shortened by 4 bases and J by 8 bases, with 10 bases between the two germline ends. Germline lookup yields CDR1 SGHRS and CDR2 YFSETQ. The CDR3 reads CASSPKRDSPLHF. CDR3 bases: TGCGCCAGCAGCCCAAAGAGAGATTCACCCCTCCACTTT.